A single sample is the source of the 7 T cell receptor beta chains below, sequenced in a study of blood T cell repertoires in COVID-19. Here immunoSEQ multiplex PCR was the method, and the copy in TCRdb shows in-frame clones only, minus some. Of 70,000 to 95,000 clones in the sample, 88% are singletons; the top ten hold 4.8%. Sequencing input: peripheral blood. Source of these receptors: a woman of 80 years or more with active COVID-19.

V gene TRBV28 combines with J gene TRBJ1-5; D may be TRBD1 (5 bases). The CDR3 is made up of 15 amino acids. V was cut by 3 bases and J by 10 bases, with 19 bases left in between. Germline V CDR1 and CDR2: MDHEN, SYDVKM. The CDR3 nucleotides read TGTGCCAGCAGTTTTGGGGGGATCAGAGGAGGCCCCCAGCATTTT. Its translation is CASSFGGIRGGPQHF.

CDR3 amino acids: CASSIQSLDSPLHF. The CDR3 region has the DNA TGTGCCAGCTCGATACAGTCGTTAGATTCACCCCTCCACTTT. V usage is TRBV18 and J usage is TRBJ1-6; no clear D. The V gene's germline CDR1 is KGHSH and CDR2 LQKENI. The CDR3 is 14 amino acids. The V end lost 6 bases, the J end lost 8 bases, and 14 bases lay between the germline ends.

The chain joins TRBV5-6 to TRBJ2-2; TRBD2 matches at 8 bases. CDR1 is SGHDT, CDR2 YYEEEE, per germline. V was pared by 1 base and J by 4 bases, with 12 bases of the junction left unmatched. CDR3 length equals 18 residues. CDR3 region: CASSLFEAAGATTGELFF. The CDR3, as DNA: TGTGCCAGCAGCTTGTTTGAGGCAGCGGGAGCCACCACCGGGGAGCTGTTTTTT.

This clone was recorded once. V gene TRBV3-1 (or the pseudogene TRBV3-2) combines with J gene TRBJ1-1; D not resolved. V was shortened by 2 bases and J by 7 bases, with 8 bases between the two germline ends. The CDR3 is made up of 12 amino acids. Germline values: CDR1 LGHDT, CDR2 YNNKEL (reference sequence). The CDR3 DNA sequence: TGTGCCAGCAGCCAACCGCCGCGTGAAGCTTTCTTT. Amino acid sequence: CASSQPPREAFF.

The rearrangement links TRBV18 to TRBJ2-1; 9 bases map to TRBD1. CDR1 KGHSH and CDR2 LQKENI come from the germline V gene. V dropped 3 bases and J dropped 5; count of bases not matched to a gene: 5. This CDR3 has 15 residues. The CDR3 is CASSPPGQGNNEQFF. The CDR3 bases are TGTGCCAGCTCACCCCCGGGACAGGGTAACAATGAGCAGTTCTTC.

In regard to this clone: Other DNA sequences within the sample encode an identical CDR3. CDR3: CASRLAGSYNEQFF. CDR3 nucleotides: TGTGCCAGCAGGCTAGCGGGATCCTACAATGAGCAGTTCTTC. J is TRBJ2-1 and V is TRBV3-1 (or the pseudogene TRBV3-2), with 9 bases matching TRBD2. The CDR3 is 14 residues long. Germline CDR1 is LGHDT and CDR2 is YNNKEL (reference sequence). The V gene end was trimmed by 6 bases and the J gene end by 1 base; junction bases not matched to a gene: 1.

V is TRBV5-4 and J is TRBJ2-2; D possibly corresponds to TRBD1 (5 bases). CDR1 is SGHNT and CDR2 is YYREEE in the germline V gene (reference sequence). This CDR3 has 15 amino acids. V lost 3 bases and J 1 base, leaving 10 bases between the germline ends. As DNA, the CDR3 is TGTGCCAGCAGCTCCACGACAGTGAACACCGGGGAGCTGTTTTTT. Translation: CASSSTTVNTGELFF.